The 32 T cell receptor beta chains given below trace back to one sample, sequenced in a study of blood T cell repertoires in COVID-19. Here immunoSEQ multiplex PCR was the method, and the copy in TCRdb shows in-frame clones only, minus some. Of more than 300,000 clones in the sample, under 95% were seen once. Input material: peripheral blood. These receptors were collected from a woman aged 18 to 35 who had recovered from COVID-19.

This clone was picked up one time. The V gene is TRBV19, the J gene TRBJ2-2; 9 nucleotides match TRBD2. V was pared by 5 bases and J by 4 bases, with 8 bases of the junction left unmatched. The V gene's germline CDR1 is LNHDA and CDR2 SQIVND (reference sequence). The CDR3 length is 16 residues. Written as DNA, the CDR3 is TGTGCCAGTAGTCCCGTAGCGGGAGCGGGCACCGGGGAGCTGTTTTTT. Its protein is CASSPVAGAGTGELFF. Filled out from reference TRBV19 and TRBJ2-2, the complete variable domain reads DGGITQSPKYLFRKEGQNVTLSCEQNLNHDAMYWYRQDPGQGLRLIYYSQIVNDFQKGDIAEGYSVSREKKESFPLTVTSAQKNPTAFYLCASSPVAGAGTGELFFGEGSRLTVL.

The chain employs TRBV15 and TRBJ2-3; 8 bases match TRBD2. V gave up 0 bases and J gave up 2 bases; unmatched junction bases: 7. Germline V gene lookup returns CDR1 LNHNV and CDR2 YYDKDF (reference sequence). There are 17 residues in the CDR3. CDR3 DNA sequence: TGTGCCACCAGCAGAGAAACTAGCGGAACTTTCACAGATACGCAGTATTTT. Its translation is CATSRETSGTFTDTQYF.

This chain connects TRBV9 to TRBJ2-3; 9 nucleotides match TRBD2. The CDR3 has 16 residues. In germline, CDR1 is SGDLS, CDR2 YYNGEE. Losses at the gene ends were 0 bases for V and 5 bases for J; bases not matched to a gene: 7. The CDR3 region is CASSVELAGDGDTQYF. The DNA for the CDR3 is TGTGCCAGCAGCGTAGAGTTAGCGGGAGATGGAGATACGCAGTATTTT.

The chain employs TRBV25-1 and TRBJ1-1, with 9 bases identical to TRBD1. The CDR3 runs to 17 residues. The V and J ends lost 7 bases and 1 base, in that order; junction bases with no gene match: 13. Germline V gene data show CDR1 as MGHDK and CDR2 as SYGVNS. CDR3 coding DNA: TGTGCCAGCACAGGGCGGGACAGGGTTGGAAAGAACACTGAAGCTTTCTTT. Amino acids: CASTGRDRVGKNTEAFF.

This chain connects TRBV30 to TRBJ1-1; D may be TRBD1 (6 bases). Germline CDR1 GTSNPN, CDR2 SVGIG (reference sequence). CDR3 size: 15 residues. The ends were cut back, 3 bases at V and 8 bases at J, with 22 bases in the middle. This CDR3 reads CAWRRRLGQGKEAFF. The CDR3 DNA reads TGTGCCTGGAGGCGTCGTCTGGGCCAGGGGAAAGAAGCTTTCTTT. The full variable domain, in which reference TRBV30 and TRBJ1-1 provide the parts outside the CDR3, is SQTIHQWPATLVQPVGSPLSLECTVEGTSNPNLYWYRQAAGRGLQLLFYSVGIGQISSEVPQNLSASRPQDRQFILSSKKLLLSDSGFYLCAWRRRLGQGKEAFFGQGTRLTVV.

The V call is TRBV13, the J call TRBJ2-3; D is perhaps TRBD2 (6 bases). The germline V gene has CDR1 PRHDT and CDR2 FYEKMQ (reference sequence). CDR3 length equals 15 residues. V lost 4 bases and J 0 bases, leaving 11 bases between the germline ends. The DNA of the CDR3 is TGTGCCAGCAGCTATGGGCGGGGTAGCACAGATACGCAGTATTTT. Amino acids: CASSYGRGSTDTQYF.

V is TRBV18 and J is TRBJ2-2; TRBD2 matches 12 bases. The CDR3 extends over 17 amino acids. The junction had 5 bases not matched to a gene; V was cut back by 3 bases and J by 3 bases. CDR1 and CDR2 from the germline V gene are KGHSH and LQKENI. CDR3 region: CASSPRLAGVDTGELFF. CDR3 coding DNA: TGTGCCAGCTCACCCCGACTAGCGGGAGTCGACACCGGGGAGCTGTTTTTT.

The chain links TRBV11-2 to TRBJ2-5, with TRBD1 identical over 9 bases. This CDR3 has 14 residues. V gave up 5 bases and J gave up 5 bases; unmatched junction bases: 6. The germline V gene has CDR1 SGHAT and CDR2 FQNNGV. The CDR3 DNA is TGTGCCAGCAGCCCGGACAGGGGATGGGAGACCCAGTACTTC. It yields the protein CASSPDRGWETQYF. The full variable domain, in which reference TRBV11-2 and TRBJ2-5 provide the parts outside the CDR3, is EAGVAQSPRYKIIEKRQSVAFWCNPISGHATLYWYQQILGQGPKLLIQFQNNGVVDDSQLPKDRFSAERLKGVDSTLKIQPAKLEDSAVYLCASSPDRGWETQYFGPGTRLLVL.

J is TRBJ1-2 and V is TRBV10-3; 11 bases agree with TRBD1. The CDR3 runs to 16 residues. Germline CDR1 is ENHRY and CDR2 is SYGVKD. V was pared by 2 bases and J by 4 bases, with 6 bases of the junction left unmatched. CDR3 sequence reads: CAISEDGTGGFYGYTF. The CDR3 DNA sequence: TGTGCCATCAGTGAGGACGGGACAGGGGGATTCTATGGCTACACCTTC.

J is TRBJ1-2 and V is TRBV7-9, with D possibly TRBD1 on 6 matching bases. Per germline, CDR1 SEHNR and CDR2 FQNEAQ (reference sequence). The CDR3 sequence is 13 residues long. Trimming removed 7 bases at V and 4 bases at J, with 13 bases between. CDR3 nucleotide sequence: TGTGCCAGCACCCCGGGCAGGGGCTATGGCTACACCTTC. It yields the protein CASTPGRGYGYTF.

V gene TRBV2 combines with J gene TRBJ2-3; D call uncertain. CDR1 is SNHLY and CDR2 is FYNNEI in the germline V gene. Trimming shortened V by 7 bases and J by 6 bases, and 20 bases separated the two germline ends. The CDR3 consists of 15 residues. For the CDR3, the DNA is TGTGCCAGCATCGATGGCAGTCAGATGGGCGATACGCAGTATTTT. This encodes CASIDGSQMGDTQYF.

The rearrangement uses TRBV5-4 and TRBJ2-2, with 12 bases fitting TRBD2. The J segment lost 4 bases and the V segment lost 4 bases, leaving 5 bases of the junction unmatched. The V gene's germline CDR1 is SGHNT and CDR2 YYREEE (reference sequence). The CDR3 runs 16 residues. The CDR3 sequence is CASSSWTSGTTGELFF. The CDR3 DNA is TGTGCCAGCAGCAGCTGGACTAGCGGGACCACCGGGGAGCTGTTTTTT.

The chain couples TRBV6-4 to TRBJ2-1, with TRBD2 as a possible D gene (5 bases). The CDR3 loop spans 15 amino acids. Trimming shortened V by 7 bases and J by 0 bases, and 13 bases separated the two germline ends. The V gene's germline CDR1 is MRHNA and CDR2 SNTAGT. CDR3: CASTKDRDSYNEQFF. DNA of the CDR3: TGTGCCAGCACTAAGGATCGGGACTCCTACAATGAGCAGTTCTTC.

As DNA, the CDR3 is TGTGCCTGGAGTGTACGTAGGACAGGATCAAATTCACCCCTCCACTTT. The encoded protein is CAWSVRRTGSNSPLHF. The V and J genes are TRBV30 and TRBJ1-6; 7 nucleotides align to TRBD1. Germline CDR1 and CDR2: GTSNPN and SVGIG (reference sequence). CDR3 length equals 16 residues. J was trimmed by 7 bases and V by 0 bases; bases with no gene match: 9.

The chain recombines TRBV27 with TRBJ1-3, with 7 bases fitting TRBD1. The CDR3 is made up of 16 amino acids. Germline CDR1 MNHEY, CDR2 SMNVEV (reference sequence). With 4 bases clipped from V and 0 bases from J, the junction kept 6 bases outside the gene matches. The DNA for the CDR3 is TGTGCCAGCAGTTCCCGACAGGGAGACTCTGGAAACACCATATATTTT. It yields the protein CASSSRQGDSGNTIYF.

This clone turned up a few times. The CDR3 sequence: CASSFDLAGGPLISNTGELFF. The CDR3 DNA reads as TGTGCCAGCAGTTTCGACCTAGCGGGAGGGCCTTTAATCTCGAACACCGGGGAGCTGTTTTTT. This rearrangement joins TRBV6-2 or TRBV6-3 to TRBJ2-2; 12 positions agree with TRBD2. The CDR3 sequence is 21 residues long. The V and J ends lost 4 bases and 0 bases, in that order; junction bases with no gene match: 15. The germline gives CDR1 MNHEY, CDR2 SVGEGT.

The chain couples TRBV4-3 to TRBJ2-2; tentative D call: TRBD1 (5 bases). Trimming took 1 base from V and 0 from J, leaving 12 bases between them. The CDR3 has 17 residues. Germline V gene sequence: CDR1 LGHNA, CDR2 YSLEER. The CDR3 protein is CASSQGSGHANTGELFF. The CDR3 DNA reads as TGCGCCAGCAGCCAAGGTTCCGGACATGCGAACACCGGGGAGCTGTTTTTT.

This clone has only one observation. The chain couples TRBV5-1 to TRBJ2-5; D might be TRBD1 (6 bases). This CDR3 spans 14 amino acids. The germline CDR1 and CDR2 sequences are SGHRS and YFSETQ. V lost 3 bases and J 3 bases, leaving 12 bases between the germline ends. The CDR3 here is CASSSGTSEETQYF. In DNA, the CDR3 is TGCGCCAGCAGCTCCGGGACATCTGAAGAGACCCAGTACTTC. Looking up the rest from reference TRBV5-1 and TRBJ2-5 gives the full variable domain: KAGVTQTPRYLIKTRGQQVTLSCSPISGHRSVSWYQQTPGQGLQFLFEYFSETQRNKGNFPGRFSGRQFSNSRSEMNVSTLELGDSALYLCASSSGTSEETQYFGPGTRLLVL.

The chain is built from TRBV11-2 and TRBJ1-2; 9 bases line up with TRBD1. Trimming removed 3 bases from V and 7 bases from J; junction bases left unmatched: 9. This CDR3 is built from 15 residues. The germline gives CDR1 SGHAT, CDR2 FQNNGV. The CDR3 nucleotides are TGTGCCAGCAGCTTTTCGGGCGGGACAGGGACTGGCTACACCTTC. Its translation is CASSFSGGTGTGYTF.

The V gene is TRBV7-2, the J gene TRBJ1-2; tentative D call: TRBD1 (6 bases). Trimming left V 5 bases short and J 5 bases short, with 24 bases between. Looked up from germline, CDR1 is SGHTA and CDR2 is FQGNSA. CDR3 length: 17 residues. The chain's CDR3 is CASSPGRGGHLRYGYTF. The DNA for the CDR3 is TGTGCCAGCAGCCCAGGCCGGGGGGGGCATCTGAGGTATGGCTACACCTTC.

The V gene is TRBV24-1, the J gene TRBJ1-2; 11 bases map to TRBD1. Looked up from germline, CDR1 is KGHDR and CDR2 is SFDVKD. This CDR3 comprises 15 residues. Losses at the gene ends were 3 bases for V and 10 bases for J; bases not matched to a gene: 9. CDR3 sequence (DNA): TGTGCCACCAGTGATACTCGGACAGGGGGCGAAGACTACACCTTC. Encoded protein: CATSDTRTGGEDYTF.

The chain uses TRBV4-3 and TRBJ2-7, with D possibly TRBD1 on 5 matching bases. CDR1 is LGHNA, CDR2 YSLEER, per germline. The CDR3 is 16 residues long. Trimming took 2 bases from V and 2 from J, leaving 16 bases between them. The CDR3 region has the DNA TGCGCCAGCAGCCAAAAAATACAGGTTTATCCCTACGAGCAGTACGTC. Residues: CASSQKIQVYPYEQYV.

The chain links TRBV15 to TRBJ1-2, with D possibly TRBD1 on 6 matching bases. The length of the CDR3 is 16 residues. Trimming took off 5 bases at V and 0 bases at J, with 16 bases between the two ends. Germline V lookup: CDR1 LNHNV, CDR2 YYDKDF (reference sequence). CDR3 region: CATSGIGQPANYGYTF. CDR3 sequence (DNA): TGTGCCACCAGCGGAATTGGACAGCCAGCTAACTATGGCTACACCTTC.

The V and J genes are TRBV11-3 and TRBJ2-1, with unresolved D. Germline CDR1 reads SGHNT; CDR2 reads YENEEA. The CDR3 covers 15 residues. V was trimmed by 2 bases and J by 4 bases, leaving 12 bases between them. CDR3: CASSLYGELYNEQFF. For the CDR3, the DNA is TGTGCCAGCAGCTTATATGGAGAACTGTACAATGAGCAGTTCTTC.

The gene calls are TRBV6-2 or TRBV6-3 and TRBJ1-5; TRBD1 aligns across 9 bases. V shed 5 bases and J 2 bases; nucleotides not matched to a gene: 10. Germline assignment: CDR1 MNHEY and CDR2 SVGEGT. The length of the CDR3 is 17 residues. Here the CDR3 DNA reads TGTGCCAGCAGTCCACAGGGGGCCGGAGTTGGCAATCAGCCCCAGCATTTT. It specifies CASSPQGAGVGNQPQHF.

The gene calls are TRBV27 and TRBJ2-7; D is ambiguous. The germline V gene has CDR1 MNHEY and CDR2 SMNVEV (reference sequence). CDR3 length: 12 residues. V lost 5 bases to trimming and J lost 2 bases, with 7 bases between them. The CDR3 sequence: CASSLPPYEQYV. DNA of the CDR3: TGTGCCAGCAGTCTCCCCCCCTACGAGCAGTACGTC.

The chain uses TRBV11-2 and TRBJ1-4, with TRBD1 matching over 9 bases. The CDR3 covers 17 residues. CDR1 and CDR2 (germline): SGHAT, FQNNGV. V shed 5 bases and J 4 bases; nucleotides not matched to a gene: 11. CDR3 residues: CASSPGGQGPINEKLFF. The CDR3 nucleotides are TGTGCCAGCAGCCCAGGCGGACAGGGGCCAATTAATGAAAAACTGTTTTTT. The full variable domain, completed using reference TRBV11-2 and TRBJ1-4, is EAGVAQSPRYKIIEKRQSVAFWCNPISGHATLYWYQQILGQGPKLLIQFQNNGVVDDSQLPKDRFSAERLKGVDSTLKIQPAKLEDSAVYLCASSPGGQGPINEKLFFGSGTQLSVL.

This sequence joins TRBV7-9 and TRBJ2-7; 7 bases agree with TRBD2. The CDR3 is 13 amino acids. V gave up 5 bases and J gave up 6 bases; unmatched junction bases: 7. The germline CDR1 and CDR2 sequences are SEHNR and FQNEAQ (reference sequence). The CDR3 nucleotides are TGTGCCAGCAGCCCCGGGGAGGGCAGCGAGCAGTACGTC. This encodes CASSPGEGSEQYV.

The V and J genes are TRBV6-5 and TRBJ1-6, with a tentative D call TRBD1 (5 bases). From germline, CDR1 is MNHEY and CDR2 SVGAGI. The CDR3 runs 14 residues. Deletions cut 6 bases from V and 16 bases from J, with 22 bases between. CDR3 nucleotides: TGTGCCAGCAGCCCCCCACCTGGGAGGGGCGGGCTCCACTTT. Protein product: CASSPPPGRGGLHF.

The rearrangement links TRBV7-8 to TRBJ2-7, with TRBD1 as a possible D gene (6 bases). This CDR3 is built from 14 residues. Germline V lookup: CDR1 SGHVS, CDR2 FQNEAQ. Trimming took off 1 base at V and 5 bases at J, with 12 bases between the two ends. The CDR3 here is CASSLGQGRHEQYV. The CDR3 DNA is TGTGCCAGCAGCTTAGGGCAGGGGCGGCACGAGCAGTACGTC.

A word on this clone: Other nucleotide sequences from this sample produce the same CDR3. J is TRBJ2-3 and V is TRBV19; 7 bases agree with TRBD2. J gave up 6 bases and V 5 bases, and 2 bases lay outside the gene matches. The CDR3 extends over 12 amino acids. Germline CDR1 reads LNHDA; CDR2 reads SQIVND (reference sequence). The CDR3 nucleotides read TGTGCCAGTAGTCCGGGGGGTGATACGCAGTATTTT. Its translation is CASSPGGDTQYF.

The CDR3 loop reads CASGLVLRSAADYGYTF. The CDR3 bases are TGTGCTAGTGGTTTGGTACTTCGGTCGGCGGCTGATTATGGCTACACCTTC. The rearrangement joins TRBV12-5 to TRBJ1-2; D remains ambiguous. V lost 0 bases and J lost 5, with 19 bases in between. The CDR3 spans 17 residues. Germline V lookup: CDR1 LGHNT, CDR2 FRNRAP.